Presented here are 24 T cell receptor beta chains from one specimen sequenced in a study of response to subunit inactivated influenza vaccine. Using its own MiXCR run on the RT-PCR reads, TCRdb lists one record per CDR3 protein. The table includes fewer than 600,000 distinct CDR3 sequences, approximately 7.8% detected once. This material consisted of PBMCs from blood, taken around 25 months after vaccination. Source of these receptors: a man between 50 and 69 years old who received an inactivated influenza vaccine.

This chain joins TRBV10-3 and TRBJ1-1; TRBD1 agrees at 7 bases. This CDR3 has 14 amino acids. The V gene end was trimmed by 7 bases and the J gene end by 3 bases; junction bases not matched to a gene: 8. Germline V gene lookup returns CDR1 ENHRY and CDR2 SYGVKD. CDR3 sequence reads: CAITEQGRDTEAFF. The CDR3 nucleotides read TGTGCCATCACAGAACAGGGGAGGGACACTGAAGCTTTCTTT.

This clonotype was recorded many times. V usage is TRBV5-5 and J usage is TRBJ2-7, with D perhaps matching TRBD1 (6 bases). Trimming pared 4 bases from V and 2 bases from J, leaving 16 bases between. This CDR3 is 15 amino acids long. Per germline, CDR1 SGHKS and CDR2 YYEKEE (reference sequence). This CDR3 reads CASSRMDSRTYEQYF. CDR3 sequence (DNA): TGTGCCAGCAGCCGCATGGACAGTAGGACCTACGAGCAGTACTTC.

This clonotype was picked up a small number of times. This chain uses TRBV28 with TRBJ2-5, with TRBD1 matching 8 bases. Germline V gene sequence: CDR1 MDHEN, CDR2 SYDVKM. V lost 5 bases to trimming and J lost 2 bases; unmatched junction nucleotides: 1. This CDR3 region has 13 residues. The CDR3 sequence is CASSGTGQETQYF. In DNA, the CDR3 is TGTGCCAGCAGTGGGACAGGACAAGAGACCCAGTACTTC.

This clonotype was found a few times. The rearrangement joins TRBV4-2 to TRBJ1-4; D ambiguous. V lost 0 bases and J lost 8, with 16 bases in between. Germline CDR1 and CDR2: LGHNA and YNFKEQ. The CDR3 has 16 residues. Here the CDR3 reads CASSQDPHRTSEKLFF. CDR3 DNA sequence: TGTGCCAGCAGCCAAGATCCTCATAGAACATCAGAAAAACTGTTTTTT.

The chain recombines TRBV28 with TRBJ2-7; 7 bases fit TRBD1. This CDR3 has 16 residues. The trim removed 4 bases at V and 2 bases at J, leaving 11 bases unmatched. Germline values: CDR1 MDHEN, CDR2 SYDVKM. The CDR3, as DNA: TGTGCCAGCAGTTCCGGCCGGACAGGCGCGCCCTACGAGCAGTACTTC. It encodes CASSSGRTGAPYEQYF.

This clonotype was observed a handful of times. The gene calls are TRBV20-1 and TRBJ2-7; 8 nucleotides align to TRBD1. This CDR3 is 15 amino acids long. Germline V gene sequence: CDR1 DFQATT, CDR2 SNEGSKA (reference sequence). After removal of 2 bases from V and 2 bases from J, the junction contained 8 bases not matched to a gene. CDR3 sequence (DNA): TGCAGTGCTAGACCGACCGGGACAGGACCCTACGAGCAGTACTTC. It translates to CSARPTGTGPYEQYF.

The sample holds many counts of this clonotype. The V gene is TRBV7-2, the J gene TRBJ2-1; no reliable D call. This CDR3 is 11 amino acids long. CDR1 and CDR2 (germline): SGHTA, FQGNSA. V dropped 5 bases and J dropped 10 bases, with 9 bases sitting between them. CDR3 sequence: CASSPIPEQFF. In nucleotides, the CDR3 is TGTGCCAGCAGCCCCATTCCCGAGCAGTTCTTC.

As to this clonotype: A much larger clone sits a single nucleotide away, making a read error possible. The CDR3 spells CASSPAQYYEQFF. The CDR3 DNA follows: TGTGCCAGCAGCCCTGCGCAGTACTATGAGCAGTTCTTC. This chain connects TRBV11-2 to TRBJ2-1; D uncertain. The CDR3 covers 13 residues. The germline CDR1 and CDR2 sequences are SGHAT and FQNNGV. Trimming removed 5 bases at V and 8 bases at J, with 13 bases between.

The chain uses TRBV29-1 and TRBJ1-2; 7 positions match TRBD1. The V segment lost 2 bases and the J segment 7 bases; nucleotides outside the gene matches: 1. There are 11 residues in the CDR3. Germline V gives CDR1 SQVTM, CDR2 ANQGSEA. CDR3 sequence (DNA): TGCAGCGTTGAAAGGGGGCTTGGCTACACCTTC. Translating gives CSVERGLGYTF.

In nucleotides, the CDR3 is TGTGCCTGGACTCGGGAAAGCACAGATACGCAGTATTTT. As protein: CAWTRESTDTQYF. This chain uses TRBV30 with TRBJ2-3, with D perhaps TRBD2 (5 bases). CDR1 and CDR2 from the germline V gene are GTSNPN and SVGIG (reference sequence). The CDR3 has 13 amino acids. V was cut by 4 bases and J by 0 bases, with 8 bases left in between.

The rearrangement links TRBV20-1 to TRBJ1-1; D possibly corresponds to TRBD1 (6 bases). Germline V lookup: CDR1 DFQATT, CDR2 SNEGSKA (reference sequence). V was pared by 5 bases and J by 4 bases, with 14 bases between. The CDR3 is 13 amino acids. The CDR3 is CSAPIPGATEAFF. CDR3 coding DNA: TGCAGTGCTCCAATACCAGGGGCCACTGAAGCTTTCTTT.

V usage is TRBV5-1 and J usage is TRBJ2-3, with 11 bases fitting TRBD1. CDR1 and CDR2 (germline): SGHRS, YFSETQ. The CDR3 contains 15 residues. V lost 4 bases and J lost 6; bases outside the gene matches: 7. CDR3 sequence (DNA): TGCGCCAGCAGCATAGGACAGGGGGCGGTGGATACGCAGTATTTT. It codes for CASSIGQGAVDTQYF.

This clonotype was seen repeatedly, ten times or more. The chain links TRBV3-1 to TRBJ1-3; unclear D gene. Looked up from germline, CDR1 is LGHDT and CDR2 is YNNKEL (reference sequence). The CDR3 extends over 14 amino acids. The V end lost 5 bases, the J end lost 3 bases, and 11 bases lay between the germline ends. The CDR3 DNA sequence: TGTGCCAGCAGCGCCCGGACGGATGGAAACACCATATATTTT. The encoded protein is CASSARTDGNTIYF.

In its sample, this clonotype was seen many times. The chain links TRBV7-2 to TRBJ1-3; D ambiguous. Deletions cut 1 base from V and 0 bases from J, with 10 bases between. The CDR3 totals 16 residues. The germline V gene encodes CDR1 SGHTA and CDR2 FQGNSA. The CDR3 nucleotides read TGTGCCAGCAGCTTAGATTGGGGTAGCTCTGGAAACACCATATATTTT. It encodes CASSLDWGSSGNTIYF. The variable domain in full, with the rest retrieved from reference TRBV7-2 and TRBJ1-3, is GAGVSQSPSNKVTEKGKDVELRCDPISGHTALYWYRQSLGQGLEFLIYFQGNSAPDKSGLPSDRFSAERTGGSVSTLTIQRTQQEDSAVYLCASSLDWGSSGNTIYFGEGSWLTVV.

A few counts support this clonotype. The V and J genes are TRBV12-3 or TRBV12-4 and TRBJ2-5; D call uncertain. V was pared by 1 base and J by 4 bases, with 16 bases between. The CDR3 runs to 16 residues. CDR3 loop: CASSLVSGALGETQYF. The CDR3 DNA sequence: TGTGCCAGCAGTTTAGTTTCCGGAGCGTTGGGAGAGACCCAGTACTTC.

CDR3 sequence: CASSYRGLVFDEQFF. CDR3 DNA: TGTGCCAGCAGTTACCGCGGACTAGTCTTCGATGAGCAGTTCTTC. The rearrangement links TRBV6-2 or TRBV6-3 to TRBJ2-1; 7 positions match TRBD2. Germline V gene lookup returns CDR1 MNHEY and CDR2 SVGEGT. The junction had 9 bases not matched to a gene; V was cut back by 2 bases and J by 8 bases. This CDR3 region has 15 residues.

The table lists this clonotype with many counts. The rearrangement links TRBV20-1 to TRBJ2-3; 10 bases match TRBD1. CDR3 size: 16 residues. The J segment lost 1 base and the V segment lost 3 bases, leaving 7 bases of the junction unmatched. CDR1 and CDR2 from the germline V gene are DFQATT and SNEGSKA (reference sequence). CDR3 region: CSASKLGQGRTDTQYF. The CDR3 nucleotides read TGCAGTGCTAGCAAACTGGGACAGGGGCGCACAGATACGCAGTATTTT.

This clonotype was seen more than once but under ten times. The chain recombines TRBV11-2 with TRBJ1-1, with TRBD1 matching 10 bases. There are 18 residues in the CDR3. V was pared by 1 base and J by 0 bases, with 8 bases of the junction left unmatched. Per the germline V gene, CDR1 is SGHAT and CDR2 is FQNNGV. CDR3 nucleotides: TGTGCCAGCAGCTTAGGTATAGGACAGGGGGGCATGAACACTGAAGCTTTCTTT. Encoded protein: CASSLGIGQGGMNTEAFF.

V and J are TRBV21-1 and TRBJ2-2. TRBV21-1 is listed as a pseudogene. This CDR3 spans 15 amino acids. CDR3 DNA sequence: TGTGCCAGCAGCAACCGACATTCTAACACCGGGGAGCTGTTTTTT. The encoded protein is CASSNRHSNTGELFF.

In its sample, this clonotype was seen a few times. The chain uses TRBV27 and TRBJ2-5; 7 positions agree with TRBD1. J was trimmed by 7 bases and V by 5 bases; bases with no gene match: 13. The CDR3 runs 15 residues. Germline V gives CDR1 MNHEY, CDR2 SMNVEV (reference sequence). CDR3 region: CASSPDRDGRGTQYF. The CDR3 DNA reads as TGTGCCAGCAGTCCCGACAGGGACGGACGGGGGACCCAGTACTTC.

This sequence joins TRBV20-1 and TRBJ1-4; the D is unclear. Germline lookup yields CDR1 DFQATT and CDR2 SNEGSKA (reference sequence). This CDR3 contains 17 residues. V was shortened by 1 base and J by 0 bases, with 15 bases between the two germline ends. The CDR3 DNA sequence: TGCAGTGCTAGAGCCCGAGTACAAGTTGCAACTAATGAAAAACTGTTTTTT. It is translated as CSARARVQVATNEKLFF.

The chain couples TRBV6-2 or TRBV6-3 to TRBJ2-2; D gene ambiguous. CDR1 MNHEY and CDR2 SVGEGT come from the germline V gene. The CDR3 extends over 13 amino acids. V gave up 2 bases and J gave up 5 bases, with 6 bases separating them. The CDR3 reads CASSYLWTGELFF. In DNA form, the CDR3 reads TGTGCCAGCAGTTACCTTTGGACCGGGGAGCTGTTTTTT.

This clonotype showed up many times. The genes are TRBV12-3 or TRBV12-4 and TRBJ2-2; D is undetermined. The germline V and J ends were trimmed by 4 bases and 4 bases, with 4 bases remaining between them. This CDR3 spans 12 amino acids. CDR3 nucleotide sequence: TGTGCCAGCAGTTCAAGCACCGGGGAGCTGTTTTTT. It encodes CASSSSTGELFF.

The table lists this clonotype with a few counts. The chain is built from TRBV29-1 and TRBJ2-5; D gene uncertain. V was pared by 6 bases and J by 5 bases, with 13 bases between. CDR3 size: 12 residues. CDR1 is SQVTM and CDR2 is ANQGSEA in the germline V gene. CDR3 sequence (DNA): TGCAGCGTAAGAACAGATTTGGAGACCCAGTACTTC. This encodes CSVRTDLETQYF.